This T cell receptor beta chain comes out of a study of PD-1 blockade in classical Hodgkin lymphoma. V was clipped by 4 bases and J by 4 bases, with 16 bases between them. The CDR3 is 16 amino acids. Germline V lookup: CDR1 LNHNV, CDR2 YYDKDF (reference sequence). Profiled with immunoSEQ multiplex PCR; TCRdb holds only in-frame clones, not every one. Of 66,000 or so clones in the sample, around 75% were seen once. Each patient's relapse followed autologous stem cell transplantation, and brentuximab vedotin exposure varied. The specimen comprised peripheral blood mononuclear cells (PBMCs), sampled before the second cycle of nivolumab. The receptor comes from a human donor with classical Hodgkin lymphoma. The V call is TRBV15, the J call TRBJ1-4, with D perhaps TRBD1 (5 bases). In nucleotides, the CDR3 is TGTGCCACCAGCAACCCCCCGACAGTGATTAATGAAAAACTGTTTTTT. The encoded protein is CATSNPPTVINEKLFF. Full variable domain (remainder filled in from reference TRBV15 and TRBJ1-4): DAMVIQNPRYQVTQFGKPVTLSCSQTLNHNVMYWYQQKSSQAPKLLFHYYDKDFNNEADTPDNFQSRRPNTSFCFLDIRSPGLGDTAMYLCATSNPPTVINEKLFFGSGTQLSVL.